The 25 T cell receptor beta chains reported below all come from one sample, sequenced in a study of metastatic and nonmetastatic thyroid tumors. All patients were treatment-naive before thyroid surgery. TCRdb reanalyzed the PCR reads with MiXCR. The profile covers around 20,000 clones, with about a quarter appearing a single time and about 11% taken by the ten largest. Sample: tumor tissue. These receptors all come from a female donor with papillary thyroid cancer or a benign thyroid nodule (not recorded which). Some clones in this sample may be carry-over from other donors' samples.

This clone was picked up many times. CDR3 sequence (DNA): TGCAGTGCTAAACTCGGACTCTTGGAGACCCAGTACTTC. Protein product: CSAKLGLLETQYF. The chain links TRBV20-1 to TRBJ2-5; the D gene is possibly TRBD2 (5 bases). The V gene lost 4 bases and the J gene lost 5 bases, with 14 bases spanning the gap. The CDR3 has 13 amino acids. Germline V gene data show CDR1 as DFQATT and CDR2 as SNEGSKA (reference sequence).

This clone has only a few counts. V gene TRBV6-1 combines with J gene TRBJ1-2; TRBD1 matches at 9 bases. J gave up 5 bases and V 5 bases, and 9 bases lay outside the gene matches. Per the germline V gene, CDR1 is MNHNS and CDR2 is SASEGT. The CDR3 sequence is 15 residues long. DNA of the CDR3: TGTGCCAGCAGTCCTCGGGACAGGGTGGGGTATGGCTACACCTTC. It translates to CASSPRDRVGYGYTF.

By sample fraction, this clone is medium-sized (0.01 to 0.1%). The chain uses TRBV12-3 or TRBV12-4 and TRBJ1-2, with D unclear. Trimming left V 6 bases short and J 3 bases short, with 11 bases between. CDR3 size: 13 residues. CDR3 coding DNA: TGTGCCAGCAGACACGACACCCACTATGGCTACACCTTC. Its translation: CASRHDTHYGYTF.

The chain uses TRBV20-1 and TRBJ2-5; D is uncertain. Trimming cost V 2 bases and J 5 bases, with 24 bases left between them. The germline V gene encodes CDR1 DFQATT and CDR2 SNEGSKA (reference sequence). The CDR3 totals 17 residues. In DNA, the CDR3 is TGCAGTGCTAGACCCATTGTTTCGGCCAGTGTGGAGGAGACCCAGTACTTC. It encodes CSARPIVSASVEETQYF.

The V and J genes are TRBV7-9 and TRBJ2-7; TRBD2 is a possible D gene (6 bases). Germline CDR1 SEHNR, CDR2 FQNEAQ (reference sequence). V shed 1 base and J shed 4 bases, with 14 bases lying between them. This CDR3 has 15 amino acids. The CDR3 region has the DNA TGTGCCAGCAGCTTAGGTACTATCGGGAGTTACGAGCAGTACTTC. Its translation is CASSLGTIGSYEQYF.

CDR3 in amino acids: CASSQDLPRGPYEQYF. CDR3 nucleotide sequence: TGCGCCAGCAGCCAAGATCTACCGAGAGGCCCCTACGAGCAGTACTTC. The chain carries TRBV4-1 and TRBJ2-7; D remains unclear. There are 16 residues in the CDR3. The V end was cut by 0 bases, the J end by 2 bases, with 14 bases between. Germline V gene sequence: CDR1 MGHRA, CDR2 YSYEKL.

There are many counts of this clone. The V and J genes are TRBV18 and TRBJ2-7; 7 bases match TRBD1. CDR1 KGHSH and CDR2 LQKENI come from the germline V gene. V shed 3 bases and J 2 bases; nucleotides not matched to a gene: 13. The CDR3 is made up of 17 amino acids. CDR3 sequence reads: CASSPGVEQGSPYEQYF. CDR3 DNA sequence: TGTGCCAGCTCACCGGGGGTGGAACAGGGGAGCCCCTACGAGCAGTACTTC.

The J gene is TRBJ2-1, the V gene TRBV11-1; 10 bases fit TRBD1. The CDR3 loop spans 15 amino acids. Germline CDR1 is SGHAT and CDR2 is FQDESV (reference sequence). J was trimmed by 3 bases and V by 5 bases; bases with no gene match: 4. The CDR3 protein is CASSPGQGNYNEQFF. CDR3 sequence (DNA): TGTGCCAGCAGCCCGGGACAGGGGAACTACAATGAGCAGTTCTTC.

At least ten counts were recorded for this clone. A single base separates this from a much larger clone, so it may be a read error. The CDR3 DNA sequence: TGTGCCAGCAAAGGGGGGCCGGAACAGGGGTTCTATGGCTACACCTTC. The encoded protein is CASKGGPEQGFYGYTF. The rearrangement uses TRBV27 and TRBJ1-2, with TRBD1 matching over 7 bases. V shed 7 bases and J 4 bases; nucleotides not matched to a gene: 15. From germline, CDR1 is MNHEY and CDR2 SMNVEV (reference sequence). The length of the CDR3 is 16 residues.

This clone has at least ten counts. This rearrangement joins TRBV20-1 to TRBJ2-1; D is uncertain. Germline-derived CDR1 and CDR2 are DFQATT and SNEGSKA (reference sequence). The CDR3 has 14 residues. Trimming left V 7 bases short and J 0 bases short, with 13 bases between. The CDR3 here is CSVRRISSYNEQFF. For the CDR3, the DNA is TGCAGTGTAAGACGTATAAGCTCCTACAATGAGCAGTTCTTC.

In this sample, this clone turned up many times. This chain joins TRBV3-1 and TRBJ1-3; D is ambiguous. CDR1 is LGHDT and CDR2 is YNNKEL in the germline V gene (reference sequence). The germline V and J ends were trimmed by 4 bases and 0 bases, with 13 bases remaining between them. The CDR3 sequence is 16 residues long. Here the CDR3 reads CASSLGRAGSGNTIYF. For the CDR3, the DNA is TGTGCCAGCAGCCTAGGACGGGCGGGCTCTGGAAACACCATATATTTT.

This clone was seen ten or more times. One end of the junction varies from germline; a read error may be responsible. This chain connects TRBV11-2 to TRBJ2-7; maybe TRBD2 (6 bases). Germline V gene sequence: CDR1 SGHAT, CDR2 FQNNGV. This CDR3 has 18 amino acids. Here the CDR3 DNA reads TGTGCCAGCAGCTTAGATCGGGGGACGGGAGAAGGGACCTACAAGCAGTACTTC. Translated: CASSLDRGTGEGTYKQYF. Based on the CDR3 plus reference TRBV11-2 and TRBJ2-7, the full variable domain is EAGVAQSPRYKIIEKRQSVAFWCNPISGHATLYWYQQILGQGPKLLIQFQNNGVVDDSQLPKDRFSAERLKGVDSTLKIQPAKLEDSAVYLCASSLDRGTGEGTYKQYFGPGTRLTVT.

In its sample, this clone was seen many times. The chain links TRBV29-1 to TRBJ2-7, with a weak D call TRBD2 (6 bases). This CDR3 comprises 12 residues. Germline CDR1 is SQVTM and CDR2 is ANQGSEA. Between the trimmed V and J ends, which lost 6 bases and 4 bases, there was a span of 13 bases. CDR3 nucleotides: TGCAGCGTCTCATGGAGGGGTTACGAGCAGTACTTC. This codes for CSVSWRGYEQYF.

The J gene is TRBJ2-7, the V gene TRBV30, with D possibly being TRBD1 (5 bases). CDR3 length: 13 amino acids. V lost 4 bases to trimming and J lost 3 bases, with 13 bases between them. CDR1 is GTSNPN and CDR2 is SVGIG in the germline V gene (reference sequence). CDR3 residues: CAWNPGHDYEQYF. The CDR3 DNA is TGTGCCTGGAACCCCGGACACGACTACGAGCAGTACTTC.

J is TRBJ1-2 and V is TRBV6-5; 8 bases align to TRBD1. There are 13 residues in the CDR3. Trimming removed 3 bases from V and 8 bases from J; junction bases left unmatched: 5. CDR1 is MNHEY, CDR2 SVGAGI, per germline. This CDR3 reads CASSYGQGWGYTF. CDR3 nucleotides: TGTGCCAGCAGTTATGGACAGGGATGGGGCTACACCTTC.

In this sample, this clone turned up a few times. This chain uses TRBV6-1 with TRBJ1-1; D is unclear. The CDR3 has 13 residues. CDR1 and CDR2 from the germline V gene are MNHNS and SASEGT. Trimming left V 6 bases short and J 2 bases short, with 10 bases between. CDR3 coding DNA: TGTGCCAGCAGAACCGGCTCAAACACTGAAGCTTTCTTT. Translation: CASRTGSNTEAFF.

This clone is labeled large. V and J are TRBV11-2 and TRBJ2-1; 7 bases are a match to TRBD2. Germline assignment: CDR1 SGHAT and CDR2 FQNNGV. V lost 2 bases, J lost 3 bases, and 13 bases stayed unmatched. The CDR3 consists of 18 residues. In DNA, the CDR3 is TGTGCCAGCAGCTTAAATGTAGCGGGCCCAGGGTACTACAATGAGCAGTTCTTC. Protein product: CASSLNVAGPGYYNEQFF.

The chain joins TRBV6-2 or TRBV6-3 to TRBJ2-7; 8 nucleotides agree with TRBD2. This CDR3 has 15 amino acids. The junction had 4 bases not matched to a gene; V was cut back by 3 bases and J by 0 bases. Germline loops: CDR1 MNHEY, CDR2 SVGEGT. The CDR3 reads CASSYLSGSSYEQYF. CDR3 sequence (DNA): TGTGCCAGCAGTTATCTCAGCGGGAGCTCCTACGAGCAGTACTTC.

The table lists this clone with a few counts. V gene TRBV6-2 or TRBV6-3 combines with J gene TRBJ1-1, with 7 bases lining up with TRBD1. The CDR3 loop spans 12 amino acids. Germline V lookup: CDR1 MNHEY, CDR2 SVGEGT. The V gene end was trimmed by 6 bases and the J gene end by 4 bases; junction bases not matched to a gene: 2. CDR3 nucleotide sequence: TGTGCCAGCAGCCAGGGGGGCACTGAAGCTTTCTTT. It encodes CASSQGGTEAFF.

V and J are TRBV30 and TRBJ1-4, with TRBD1 matching 7 bases. J gave up 0 bases and V 0 bases, and 1 base lay outside the gene matches. The germline V gene encodes CDR1 GTSNPN and CDR2 SVGIG (reference sequence). This CDR3 contains 15 residues. The DNA for the CDR3 is TGTGCCTGGAGTGTCGGGACAGCAACTAATGAAAAACTGTTTTTT. It is translated as CAWSVGTATNEKLFF.

By sample share, this clone is medium-sized. The chain has TRBV6-4 and TRBJ2-7; D remains unclear. CDR1 is MRHNA and CDR2 is SNTAGT in the germline V gene. Trimming left V 0 bases short and J 12 bases short, with 0 bases between. This CDR3 is built from 8 residues. CDR3 DNA sequence: TGTGCCAGCAGTGACTCGTACTTC. The encoded protein is CASSDSYF.

The chain carries TRBV20-1 and TRBJ2-7; 8 nucleotides line up with TRBD2. The V and J ends lost 0 bases and 3 bases, in that order; junction bases with no gene match: 7. CDR3 size: 15 residues. The germline gives CDR1 DFQATT, CDR2 SNEGSKA (reference sequence). Written as DNA, the CDR3 is TGCAGTGCTAGAGATAGGAGCGGGAGCCTCTACGAGCAGTACTTC. Its translation is CSARDRSGSLYEQYF.

There are a few counts of this clone. The chain combines TRBV7-3 with TRBJ2-7; 13 bases map to TRBD2. The CDR3 runs to 18 residues. Trimming removed 4 bases from V and 2 bases from J; junction bases left unmatched: 11. Germline V gene data show CDR1 as SGHTA and CDR2 as FQGTGA. In DNA, the CDR3 is TGTGCCAGCAGCTGTCCGTGGGTAGGACTAGCGGGAGCCTACGAGCAGTACTTC. Translating gives CASSCPWVGLAGAYEQYF.

In its sample, this clone was seen once. This sequence joins TRBV5-1 and TRBJ2-7; 9 nucleotides line up with TRBD1. Germline V gene data show CDR1 as SGHRS and CDR2 as YFSETQ. The V gene end was trimmed by 0 bases and the J gene end by 2 bases; junction bases not matched to a gene: 3. CDR3 length: 15 amino acids. CDR3 sequence (DNA): TGCGCCAGCAGCTTGGCCGGGACAGGGACCTACGAGCAGTACTTC. This gives the protein CASSLAGTGTYEQYF.

A remark on this clone: A read error may be the cause here, since a much bigger clone is one base away. The chain has TRBV29-1 and TRBJ2-1; 8 bases line up with TRBD1. In germline, CDR1 is SQVTM, CDR2 ANQGSEA. The CDR3 has 15 amino acids. V lost 1 base to trimming and J lost 7 bases; unmatched junction nucleotides: 9. CDR3 sequence reads: CSVEGTGGFKNEQFF. CDR3 DNA sequence: TGCAGCGTTGAAGGAACAGGGGGTTTTAAAAATGAGCAGTTCTTC.